The clone carrying this TCR beta chain was detected a few times. Its antigen is not known. This record comes from a study of identical twins. Each CDR3 protein gets one entry after TCRdb re-called the 5' RACE reads with MiXCR. Of 450,000 to 500,000 distinct CDR3 sequences in the sample, roughly an eighth are singletons; the top ten hold approximately 0.98%. V was cut by 7 bases and J by 7 bases, with 17 bases left in between. The CDR3 length is 14 residues. General study results and limits: Modeled out-of-frame TCR alpha sharing in monozygotic twins fell below observed levels. High-abundance cord blood beta clonotypes had fewer insertions; memory repertoires showed none. Surplus twin overlap in beta out-of-frame sequences was less pronounced.

The data also belong to a second study, concerning yellow fever vaccine responses in identical twins. That study reports: A vaccine T cell response that seemed partly convergent and partly personalized was reported in twins.

This receptor was obtained from a woman under 30 in good health. Sequencing input: CD4+ T cells sorted from blood. The rearrangement links TRBV12-3 or TRBV12-4 to TRBJ1-5; D not certain. The CDR3 spells CASTFTPGVQPQHF. The CDR3 DNA sequence: TGTGCCAGCACCTTCACGCCTGGCGTACAGCCCCAGCATTTT.